This T cell receptor beta chain originates from a study of Graves' ophthalmopathy and Graves' hyperthyroidism. Germline V lookup: CDR1 SGHAT, CDR2 FQNNGV. J gave up 11 bases and V 5 bases, and 8 bases lay outside the gene matches. The CDR3 consists of 14 residues. TCR beta CDR3 amplification used RNA transcripts. RT-PCR with HTBI primers came first, then second-round multiplex PCR. TCRdb itself ran the multiplex PCR reads through MiXCR, one entry per CDR3 protein. The table lists 600,000 to 950,000 distinct CDR3 sequences, around 40% of them singletons. The sequence derives from an adult man with Graves' ophthalmopathy. The chain combines TRBV11-2 with TRBJ2-6; 8 bases agree with TRBD1. Sequencing was carried out using peripheral blood. As DNA, the CDR3 is TGTGCCAGCAGCGCGCGACAGGGGCCCTACGTCCTGACTTTC. This codes for CASSARQGPYVLTF.